This T cell receptor (beta chain) was sequenced in a study of OX40 agonist ivuxolimab in advanced cancers. Overall study context: Three patients responded partially, comprising one with hepatocellular carcinoma and two with cutaneous melanoma. Points from the study as a whole: CD4+ and CD8+ blood T cells expanded clonally by week 6 at 0.1 to 3.0 mg/kg.

There are a few counts of this clone. Its matching antigen is unknown. Libraries were prepared by immunoSEQ multiplex PCR; TCRdb keeps only in-frame clonotypes and omits some of them. The sample comprises about 77,000 clones, approximately 81% of which are singletons, and roughly 4.9% rests with the top ten. The germline CDR1 and CDR2 sequences are MNHNS and SASEGT. The CDR3 covers 13 residues. Trimming removed 6 bases from V and 2 bases from J, with 9 bases in between. Sequenced material: CD4+ or CD8+ T cells sorted from blood, taken in a trial of the OX40 agonist ivuxolimab. J is TRBJ2-3 and V is TRBV6-1, with D uncertain. The origin of this receptor is an adult with an advanced solid tumor such as melanoma, head and neck, liver or kidney cancer. The DNA for the CDR3 is TGTGCCAGCAGGGGTCTACCCACAGATACGCAGTATTTT. Its translation is CASRGLPTDTQYF.